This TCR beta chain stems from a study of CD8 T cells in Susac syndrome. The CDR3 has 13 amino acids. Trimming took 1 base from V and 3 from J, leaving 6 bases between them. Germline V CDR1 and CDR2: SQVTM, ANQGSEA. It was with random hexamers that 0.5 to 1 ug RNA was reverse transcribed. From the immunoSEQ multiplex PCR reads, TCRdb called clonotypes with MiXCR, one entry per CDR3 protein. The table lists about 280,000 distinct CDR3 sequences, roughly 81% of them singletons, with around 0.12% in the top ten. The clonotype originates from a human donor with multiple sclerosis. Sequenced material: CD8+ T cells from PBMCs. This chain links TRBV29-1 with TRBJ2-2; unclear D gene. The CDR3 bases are TGCAGCGTTGAAGGGGCTTACACCGGGGAGCTGTTTTTT. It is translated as CSVEGAYTGELFF.